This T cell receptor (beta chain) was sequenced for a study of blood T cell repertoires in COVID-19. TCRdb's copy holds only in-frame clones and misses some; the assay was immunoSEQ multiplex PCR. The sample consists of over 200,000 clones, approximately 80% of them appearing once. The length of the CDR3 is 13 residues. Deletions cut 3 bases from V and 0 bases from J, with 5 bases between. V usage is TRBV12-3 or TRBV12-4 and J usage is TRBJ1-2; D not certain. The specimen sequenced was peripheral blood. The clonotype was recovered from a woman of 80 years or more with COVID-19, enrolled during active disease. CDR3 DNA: TGTGCCAGCAGTTTGGGCTCTAACTATGGCTACACCTTC. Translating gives CASSLGSNYGYTF.